These 21 T cell receptor beta chains were sequenced from one sample in a study of glioma-infiltrating T cells after dendritic cell vaccination. Time point of the sample: after dendritic cell vaccination, including at tumor progression/relapse. Using immunoSEQ multiplex PCR, the repertoire was profiled, and TCRdb retains in-frame clones only, with some absent. This sample has 70,000 to 90,000 clones, with less than 90% found just once. This material consisted of blood, taken after dendritic cell vaccination. The receptors stem from a human donor with glioblastoma.

This sequence joins TRBV19 and TRBJ1-2; 8 bases align to TRBD1. The CDR3 has 16 residues. The ends lost 7 bases at V and 3 bases at J; junction bases unmatched: 13. Germline CDR1 is LNHDA and CDR2 is SQIVND (reference sequence). For the CDR3, the DNA is TGTGCCAGTAATTTCGCCCCCAGGGGGCCCGACTATGGCTACACCTTC. This encodes CASNFAPRGPDYGYTF.

The rearrangement links TRBV19 to TRBJ1-2; 8 bases match TRBD1. Trimming at V came to 4 bases and at J to 4 bases, leaving 2 bases not matched to a gene. Looked up from germline, CDR1 is LNHDA and CDR2 is SQIVND (reference sequence). The CDR3 covers 13 residues. This CDR3 reads CASSTGQGYGYTF. CDR3 nucleotides: TGTGCCAGTAGTACCGGACAGGGCTATGGCTACACCTTC.

The genes are TRBV27 and TRBJ2-3, with 10 nucleotides matching TRBD2. This CDR3 contains 17 residues. V lost 6 bases, J lost 1 base, and 10 bases stayed unmatched. The V gene's germline CDR1 is MNHEY and CDR2 SMNVEV (reference sequence). This CDR3 reads CASRPLPGTSGTDTQYF. The CDR3 nucleotides are TGTGCCAGCAGACCTCTTCCCGGGACTAGCGGCACAGATACGCAGTATTTT.

This chain links TRBV5-1 with TRBJ1-3; D might be TRBD1 (5 bases). Germline lookup yields CDR1 SGHRS and CDR2 YFSETQ. The CDR3 totals 16 residues. V lost 0 bases and J 4 bases, leaving 14 bases between the germline ends. CDR3 bases: TGCGCCAGCAGCTTGGCCGGGGCAGGGAGGGGAAACACCATATATTTT. Translating it yields CASSLAGAGRGNTIYF.

The rearrangement joins TRBV11-2 to TRBJ1-6; 8 bases are shared with TRBD1. J was trimmed by 3 bases and V by 5 bases; bases with no gene match: 15. This CDR3 region has 19 residues. Germline loops: CDR1 SGHAT, CDR2 FQNNGV. Written as DNA, the CDR3 is TGTGCCAGCAGCCAAGACCTTGGACAGGGCGAATTCTATAATTCACCCCTCCACTTT. It is translated as CASSQDLGQGEFYNSPLHF. The complete variable domain, with remaining parts taken from reference TRBV11-2 and TRBJ1-6, reads EAGVAQSPRYKIIEKRQSVAFWCNPISGHATLYWYQQILGQGPKLLIQFQNNGVVDDSQLPKDRFSAERLKGVDSTLKIQPAKLEDSAVYLCASSQDLGQGEFYNSPLHFGNGTRLTVT.

The gene calls are TRBV29-1 and TRBJ2-3; possible D gene TRBD2, 5 bases. CDR3 length: 12 amino acids. V was clipped by 0 bases and J by 6 bases, with 7 bases between them. CDR1 and CDR2 from the germline V gene are SQVTM and ANQGSEA. CDR3 coding DNA: TGCAGCGTTGAAGACCGAGGGGATACGCAGTATTTT. It codes for CSVEDRGDTQYF.

This chain joins TRBV7-2 and TRBJ2-7, with 7 bases that match TRBD1. V was clipped by 4 bases and J by 6 bases; unmatched bases: 12. The CDR3 loop spans 15 amino acids. The germline V gene encodes CDR1 SGHTA and CDR2 FQGNSA. CDR3: CASSSSGTVSGEQYF. For the CDR3, the DNA is TGTGCCAGCAGCTCGTCCGGGACAGTGTCCGGCGAGCAGTACTTC.

The V call is TRBV5-6, the J call TRBJ1-2; TRBD1 agrees at 9 bases. J lost 2 bases, V lost 0 bases, and 5 bases had no gene match. The germline V gene has CDR1 SGHDT and CDR2 YYEEEE. This CDR3 is built from 16 residues. CDR3: CASSLDRGRGNYGYTF. CDR3 DNA: TGTGCCAGCAGCTTGGACAGGGGGCGCGGCAACTATGGCTACACCTTC.

The chain carries TRBV5-4 and TRBJ1-2, with D hard to call. The CDR3 length is 13 residues. The germline V gene encodes CDR1 SGHNT and CDR2 YYREEE (reference sequence). Trimming pared 0 bases from V and 8 bases from J, leaving 11 bases between. This chain's CDR3 is CASSLAGLQGYTF. For the CDR3, the DNA is TGTGCCAGCAGCTTGGCGGGTCTGCAGGGCTACACCTTC.

This clone was found a few times. This chain joins TRBV19 and TRBJ1-3; D is uncertain. CDR1 and CDR2 from the germline V gene are LNHDA and SQIVND (reference sequence). This CDR3 is built from 12 residues. V was shortened by 4 bases and J by 3 bases, with 4 bases between the two germline ends. In nucleotides, the CDR3 is TGTGCCAGTAGTACCTATGGAAACACCATATATTTT. This translates into CASSTYGNTIYF.

The chain has TRBV14 and TRBJ2-1, with 8 bases aligning to TRBD1. CDR1 is SGHDN and CDR2 is FVKESK in the germline V gene. The CDR3 extends over 13 amino acids. V lost 0 bases and J lost 9; bases outside the gene matches: 1. The CDR3 nucleotides are TGTGCCAGCAGCCAAGACACAGGGGGTGAGCAGTTCTTC. Translation: CASSQDTGGEQFF.

V and J are TRBV6-5 and TRBJ1-5; weak D call: TRBD1 (5 bases). The V end was cut by 8 bases, the J end by 5 bases, with 13 bases between. CDR1 is MNHEY and CDR2 is SVGAGI in the germline V gene. The length of the CDR3 is 13 residues. The CDR3 is CASGGRRDQPQHF. As DNA, the CDR3 is TGTGCCAGCGGGGGACGGAGGGATCAGCCCCAGCATTTT.

This chain connects TRBV7-2 to TRBJ1-1; weak D call: TRBD1 (5 bases). Per the germline V gene, CDR1 is SGHTA and CDR2 is FQGNSA. This CDR3 has 13 amino acids. V dropped 6 bases and J dropped 2 bases, with 10 bases sitting between them. CDR3 amino acids: CASRIQANTEAFF. The CDR3, as DNA: TGTGCCAGCAGGATACAGGCCAACACTGAAGCTTTCTTT.

This rearrangement joins TRBV18 to TRBJ1-2, with TRBD1 identical over 8 bases. Germline V gene data show CDR1 as KGHSH and CDR2 as LQKENI. The length of the CDR3 is 14 residues. The trim removed 6 bases at V and 8 bases at J, leaving 11 bases unmatched. The chain's CDR3 is CASSGGQGAAGYTF. In DNA form, the CDR3 reads TGTGCCAGCTCGGGCGGACAGGGAGCCGCCGGCTACACCTTC.

This clone was detected only once. V gene TRBV5-6 combines with J gene TRBJ1-2; D may be TRBD1 (5 bases). The CDR3 has 19 amino acids. V lost 0 bases to trimming and J lost 0 bases, with 21 bases between them. Germline V CDR1 and CDR2: SGHDT, YYEEEE. In DNA, the CDR3 is TGTGCCAGCAGCTTGGTTTACCAGGGTCCATCCCAATCTAACTATGGCTACACCTTC. Translation gives CASSLVYQGPSQSNYGYTF.

The CDR3 DNA follows: TGTGCCAGTAGTGAAGACAGGGGCGCTGAAGCTTTCTTT. Residues: CASSEDRGAEAFF. This chain links TRBV19 with TRBJ1-1, with 8 nucleotides matching TRBD1. This CDR3 is 13 amino acids long. In germline, CDR1 is LNHDA, CDR2 SQIVND (reference sequence). V lost 5 bases, J lost 6 bases, and 5 bases stayed unmatched.

The chain employs TRBV19 and TRBJ1-2; D is unresolved. CDR3 size: 14 residues. The V end was cut by 4 bases, the J end by 11 bases, with 20 bases between. Germline V gene sequence: CDR1 LNHDA, CDR2 SQIVND (reference sequence). This CDR3 is CASSTAREVNLYTF. CDR3 in DNA: TGTGCCAGTAGTACGGCCCGGGAAGTTAATTTGTACACCTTC.

CDR3 sequence: CASSLGGGNEKLFF. CDR3 DNA sequence: TGCGCCAGCAGCTTGGGGGGGGGTAATGAAAAACTGTTTTTT. The rearrangement joins TRBV5-1 to TRBJ1-4, with a possible D match to TRBD1 (5 bases). V dropped 0 bases and J dropped 4 bases, with 7 bases sitting between them. Germline CDR1 SGHRS, CDR2 YFSETQ. The CDR3 consists of 14 residues.

The DNA of the CDR3 is TGTGCCAGCAGCCCCCCGGGACTAGGCAATCAGCCCCAGCATTTT. It is translated as CASSPPGLGNQPQHF. The V call is TRBV6-6, the J call TRBJ1-5; TRBD1 might be the D (5 bases). With 6 bases removed from V and 2 bases from J, the gap between germline ends came to 14 bases. Germline lookup yields CDR1 MNHNY and CDR2 SVGAGI (reference sequence). The CDR3 has 15 amino acids.

The CDR3 loop is CASSILVGEGGNTEAFF. In nucleotides, the CDR3 is TGTGCCAGTAGTATCTTGGTGGGGGAAGGGGGGAACACTGAAGCTTTCTTT. The chain joins TRBV19 to TRBJ1-1; possibly TRBD1 for D (6 bases). The CDR3 runs to 17 residues. Trimming took 3 bases from V and 1 from J, leaving 18 bases between them. In germline, CDR1 is LNHDA, CDR2 SQIVND (reference sequence).

V is TRBV15 and J is TRBJ1-1, with 7 bases identical to TRBD1. The CDR3 has 15 residues. In germline, CDR1 is LNHNV, CDR2 YYDKDF (reference sequence). V lost 5 bases to trimming and J lost 2 bases; unmatched junction nucleotides: 8. CDR3 sequence: CATSADRARNTEAFF. CDR3 coding DNA: TGTGCCACCAGCGCCGACAGGGCGCGTAACACTGAAGCTTTCTTT.